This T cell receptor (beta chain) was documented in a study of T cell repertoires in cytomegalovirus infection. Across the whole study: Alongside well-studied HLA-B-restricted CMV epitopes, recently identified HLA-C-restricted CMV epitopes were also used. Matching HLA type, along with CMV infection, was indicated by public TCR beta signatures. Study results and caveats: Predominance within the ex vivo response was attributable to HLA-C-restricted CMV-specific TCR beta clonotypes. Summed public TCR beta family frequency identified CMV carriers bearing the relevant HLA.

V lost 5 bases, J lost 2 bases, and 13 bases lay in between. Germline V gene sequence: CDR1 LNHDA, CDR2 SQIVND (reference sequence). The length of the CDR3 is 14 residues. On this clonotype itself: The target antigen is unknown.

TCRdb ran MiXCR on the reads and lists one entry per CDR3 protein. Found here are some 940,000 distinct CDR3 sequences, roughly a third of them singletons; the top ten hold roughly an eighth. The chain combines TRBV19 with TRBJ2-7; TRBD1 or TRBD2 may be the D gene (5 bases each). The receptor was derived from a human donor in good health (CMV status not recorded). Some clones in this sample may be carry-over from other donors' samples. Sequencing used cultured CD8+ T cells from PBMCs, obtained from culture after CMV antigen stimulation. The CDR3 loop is CASSYRDRTYEQYF. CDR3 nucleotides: TGTGCCAGTAGTTACCGGGACCGCACCTACGAGCAGTACTTC.